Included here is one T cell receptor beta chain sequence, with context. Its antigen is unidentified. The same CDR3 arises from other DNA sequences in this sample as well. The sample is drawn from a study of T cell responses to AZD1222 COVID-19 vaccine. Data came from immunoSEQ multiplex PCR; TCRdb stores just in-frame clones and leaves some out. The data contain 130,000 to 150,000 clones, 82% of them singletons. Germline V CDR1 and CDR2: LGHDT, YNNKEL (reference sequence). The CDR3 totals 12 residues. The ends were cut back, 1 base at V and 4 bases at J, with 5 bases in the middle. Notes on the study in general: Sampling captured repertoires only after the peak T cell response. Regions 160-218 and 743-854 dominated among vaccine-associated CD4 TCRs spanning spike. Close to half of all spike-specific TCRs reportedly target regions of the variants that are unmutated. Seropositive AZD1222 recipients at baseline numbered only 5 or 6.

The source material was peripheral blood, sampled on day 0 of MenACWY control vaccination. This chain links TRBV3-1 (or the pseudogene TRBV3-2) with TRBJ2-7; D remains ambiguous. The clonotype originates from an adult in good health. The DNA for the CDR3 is TGTGCCAGCAGCCAAGGAGGTTACGAGCAGTACTTC. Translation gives CASSQGGYEQYF.